A single sample gave rise to the 22 T cell receptor beta chains below, sequenced in a study of cytomegalovirus exposure and HLA in healthy donors. PCR primers comprised 60 Vbeta and 13 Jbeta primers. Libraries were prepared by immunoSEQ multiplex PCR; TCRdb keeps only in-frame clonotypes and omits some of them. The sample shows about 300,000 clones, 70% to 90% of them seen only once. Sequenced material: PBMCs. The receptors come from a man aged 35-49 years in good health and CMV-seropositive.

Points on this clone: This CDR3 is also generated by other DNA sequences in the sample. The chain uses TRBV7-9 and TRBJ2-7, with TRBD2 matching over 8 bases. The CDR3 sequence is 15 residues long. CDR1 is SEHNR and CDR2 is FQNEAQ in the germline V gene (reference sequence). Trimming at V came to 3 bases and at J to 0 bases, leaving 4 bases not matched to a gene. The chain's CDR3 is CASSLGAGVSYEQYF. CDR3 DNA sequence: TGTGCCAGCAGCTTGGGAGCGGGAGTCTCCTACGAGCAGTACTTC.

This clone appeared once. This sequence joins TRBV4-2 and TRBJ2-7; 7 bases are a match to TRBD1. The V segment lost 4 bases and the J segment 6 bases; nucleotides outside the gene matches: 12. Germline V lookup: CDR1 LGHNA, CDR2 YNFKEQ. The CDR3 is 15 amino acids. CDR3 nucleotide sequence: TGTGCCAGCAGCCCCTGGACAGGTGGGGATTTCGAGCAGTACTTC. It codes for CASSPWTGGDFEQYF.

This clone turned up a few times. This chain joins TRBV4-3 and TRBJ1-4, with D uncertain. Germline V CDR1 and CDR2: LGHNA, YSLEER. This CDR3 region has 15 residues. The V end lost 0 bases, the J end lost 4 bases, and 9 bases lay between the germline ends. The CDR3 loop reads CASSQDLGSNEKLFF. As DNA, the CDR3 is TGCGCCAGCAGCCAAGATTTAGGGAGTAATGAAAAACTGTTTTTT.

V usage is TRBV9 and J usage is TRBJ2-3; 12 bases fit TRBD2. Germline values: CDR1 SGDLS, CDR2 YYNGEE. Trimming removed 6 bases from V and 4 bases from J; junction bases left unmatched: 9. The CDR3 spans 16 residues. CDR3 sequence reads: CASTPTSGGWSDTQYF. As DNA, the CDR3 is TGTGCCAGCACCCCGACTAGCGGGGGATGGTCAGATACGCAGTATTTT.

The chain is built from TRBV5-1 and TRBJ1-2, with TRBD1 matching over 12 bases. CDR1 and CDR2 (germline): SGHRS, YFSETQ. The CDR3 length is 15 residues. The V gene end was trimmed by 2 bases and the J gene end by 4 bases; junction bases not matched to a gene: 3. The CDR3 reads CASSLGTGGAYGYTF. Written as DNA, the CDR3 is TGCGCCAGCAGCTTAGGGACAGGGGGCGCCTATGGCTACACCTTC. The variable domain in full, completed from reference TRBV5-1 and TRBJ1-2, reads KAGVTQTPRYLIKTRGQQVTLSCSPISGHRSVSWYQQTPGQGLQFLFEYFSETQRNKGNFPGRFSGRQFSNSRSEMNVSTLELGDSALYLCASSLGTGGAYGYTFGSGTRLTVV.

This chain joins TRBV10-3 and TRBJ1-1; D may be TRBD1 (6 bases). The CDR3 has 13 amino acids. Trimming stripped 4 bases from V and 5 bases from J, with 11 bases between. The germline gives CDR1 ENHRY, CDR2 SYGVKD. CDR3 coding DNA: TGTGCCATCAGTGCACAGGGAAGTACTGAAGCTTTCTTT. Translation gives CAISAQGSTEAFF.

The chain couples TRBV28 to TRBJ1-2; tentative D call: TRBD1 (5 bases). Germline V gene sequence: CDR1 MDHEN, CDR2 SYDVKM. This CDR3 spans 13 amino acids. The V gene lost 3 bases and the J gene lost 4 bases, with 9 bases spanning the gap. As DNA, the CDR3 is TGTGCCAGCAGTTTTACAGGACCCTATGGCTACACCTTC. Encoded protein: CASSFTGPYGYTF.

The rearrangement uses TRBV11-2 and TRBJ2-7, with 8 bases aligning to TRBD2. The CDR3 contains 19 residues. The V gene end was trimmed by 5 bases and the J gene end by 4 bases; junction bases not matched to a gene: 22. Germline V gene sequence: CDR1 SGHAT, CDR2 FQNNGV. The CDR3 nucleotides are TGTGCCAGCAGCCCACCCCAGGGGCCGGGAGGGTGGGCTCGGTACGAGCAGTACTTC. The encoded protein is CASSPPQGPGGWARYEQYF.

The rearrangement joins TRBV28 to TRBJ2-1, with no clear D. V dropped 5 bases and J dropped 5 bases, with 7 bases sitting between them. From germline, CDR1 is MDHEN and CDR2 SYDVKM. CDR3 length: 12 amino acids. CDR3 DNA: TGTGCCAGCAGTCCGAACAACAATGAGCAGTTCTTC. Translating it yields CASSPNNNEQFF. Full variable domain (outside the CDR3, taken from reference TRBV28 and TRBJ2-1): DVKVTQSSRYLVKRTGEKVFLECVQDMDHENMFWYRQDPGLGLRLIYFSYDVKMKEKGDIPEGYSVSREKKERFSLILESASTNQTSMYLCASSPNNNEQFFGPGTRLTVL.

The CDR3 DNA follows: TGTGCCAGCAGTCCCACAGGGAGGGTGAATCAGCCCCAGCATTTT. Amino acids: CASSPTGRVNQPQHF. This sequence joins TRBV28 and TRBJ1-5, with a possible D match to TRBD1 (6 bases). The CDR3 covers 15 residues. Per germline, CDR1 MDHEN and CDR2 SYDVKM. V shed 5 bases and J shed 4 bases, with 15 bases lying between them.

The CDR3 coding sequence is TGTGCCAGCAGCTTAGTGGTTATGAGGGTTAAAGACTATGGCTACACCTTC. It is translated as CASSLVVMRVKDYGYTF. This sequence joins TRBV7-8 and TRBJ1-2; D is unclear. V gave up 1 base and J gave up 3 bases, with 18 bases separating them. Per germline, CDR1 SGHVS and CDR2 FQNEAQ. The CDR3 loop spans 17 amino acids.

This sequence joins TRBV19 and TRBJ1-5, with TRBD1 matching 10 bases. Germline CDR1 and CDR2: LNHDA and SQIVND (reference sequence). The length of the CDR3 is 15 residues. With V trimmed by 3 bases and J by 6 bases, 5 bases remained unmatched. CDR3 sequence (DNA): TGTGCCAGTAGTATCCGACAGGGGGCCGGTCAGCCCCAGCATTTT. It specifies CASSIRQGAGQPQHF.

The chain carries TRBV5-6 and TRBJ2-5; 12 bases match TRBD2. The CDR3 spans 14 residues. The V gene's germline CDR1 is SGHDT and CDR2 YYEEEE. Trimming removed 3 bases from V and 11 bases from J; junction bases left unmatched: 8. In DNA, the CDR3 is TGTGCCAGCAGCTGGACTAGCGGGGCCCAAGAGCAGTACTTC. Protein product: CASSWTSGAQEQYF.

The V and J genes are TRBV27 and TRBJ2-3; TRBD2 aligns across 11 bases. This CDR3 comprises 17 residues. The V gene end was trimmed by 4 bases and the J gene end by 1 base; junction bases not matched to a gene: 7. Per germline, CDR1 MNHEY and CDR2 SMNVEV (reference sequence). The CDR3: CASSSLGLAGRTDTQYF. The CDR3 DNA reads as TGTGCCAGCAGTTCCCTAGGACTAGCGGGTCGCACAGATACGCAGTATTTT.

V and J are TRBV9 and TRBJ2-2; D is uncertain. CDR1 SGDLS and CDR2 YYNGEE come from the germline V gene. Trimming shortened V by 3 bases and J by 8 bases, and 14 bases separated the two germline ends. The CDR3 is 14 amino acids. CDR3 in DNA: TGTGCCAGCAGCGCAAGAGCCTCGTTTGGGGAGCTGTTTTTT. Translating it yields CASSARASFGELFF.

This chain joins TRBV29-1 and TRBJ2-7; tentatively, D is TRBD2 (6 bases). The V end lost 3 bases, the J end lost 0 bases, and 9 bases lay between the germline ends. In germline, CDR1 is SQVTM, CDR2 ANQGSEA. This CDR3 contains 13 residues. The CDR3 here is CSVDGGNSYEQYF. For the CDR3, the DNA is TGCAGCGTTGATGGGGGGAACTCCTACGAGCAGTACTTC.

V is TRBV29-1 and J is TRBJ1-2, with TRBD1 identical over 11 bases. The trim removed 5 bases at V and 4 bases at J, leaving 15 bases unmatched. The CDR3 spans 17 residues. Germline-derived CDR1 and CDR2 are SQVTM and ANQGSEA. Here the CDR3 reads CSVPSGSGQGASYGYTF. The CDR3 DNA is TGCAGCGTTCCCTCCGGGAGCGGACAGGGGGCTAGCTATGGCTACACCTTC.

CDR3 residues: CASSVIAGGGNEQFF. CDR3 DNA sequence: TGTGCCAGCAGTGTAATAGCGGGAGGCGGCAATGAGCAGTTCTTC. The V call is TRBV6-1, the J call TRBJ2-1; 10 nucleotides match TRBD2. Germline V lookup: CDR1 MNHNS, CDR2 SASEGT. This CDR3 is built from 15 residues. With V trimmed by 4 bases and J by 6 bases, 6 bases remained unmatched.

The rearrangement uses TRBV5-1 and TRBJ1-4, with D possibly matching TRBD1 (5 bases). The CDR3 spans 14 residues. Germline CDR1 and CDR2: SGHRS and YFSETQ. The ends were cut back, 4 bases at V and 3 bases at J, with 10 bases in the middle. CDR3 nucleotides: TGCGCCAGCAGCCCTCAGGGTCCTAATGAAAAACTGTTTTTT. Protein: CASSPQGPNEKLFF.

The V call is TRBV5-5, the J call TRBJ2-1; perhaps TRBD1 as D (6 bases). Trimming removed 3 bases from V and 8 bases from J, with 9 bases in between. The CDR3 sequence is 12 residues long. Germline-derived CDR1 and CDR2 are SGHKS and YYEKEE (reference sequence). The CDR3 nucleotides are TGTGCCAGCAGCTCACAGGGCTATGAGCAGTTCTTC. Its translation is CASSSQGYEQFF. The full variable domain, with the rest looked up from reference TRBV5-5 and TRBJ2-1, is DAGVTQSPTHLIKTRGQQVTLRCSPISGHKSVSWYQQVLGQGPQFIFQYYEKEERGRGNFPDRFSARQFPNYSSELNVNALLLGDSALYLCASSSQGYEQFFGPGTRLTVL.

The V and J genes are TRBV28 and TRBJ2-7; 7 nucleotides line up with TRBD2. The CDR3 has 13 amino acids. CDR1 MDHEN and CDR2 SYDVKM come from the germline V gene. V trimming: 8 bases; J trimming: 2 bases; junction bases outside the gene matches: 6. The CDR3 DNA reads as TGTGCCAGCTTTAGCGGGCCTACCTACGAGCAGTACTTC. It yields the protein CASFSGPTYEQYF.

CDR3 amino acids: CAGSDMNYGYTF. In nucleotides, the CDR3 is TGTGCCGGGTCGGACATGAACTATGGCTACACCTTC. The V and J genes are TRBV6-1 and TRBJ1-2, with D possibly matching TRBD1 (5 bases). Deletions cut 11 bases from V and 2 bases from J, with 12 bases between. Germline assignment: CDR1 MNHNS and CDR2 SASEGT. This CDR3 has 12 residues.